This TCR beta chain comes out of a study of naive and memory T cell subsets. An equimolar mix of two oligonucleotides served as the beta constant-region primer for TRBC1 and TRBC2. Via MiXCR, TCRdb re-called the UMI-ligation and nested PCR reads, giving one row per CDR3 protein. The table lists 65,000 to 85,000 distinct CDR3 sequences, roughly 13% of them singletons. Cells stained for CD3, CD4, CD8, CD45RA, CD27 and viability were sorted into four CD45RA/CD27 subsets. The table lists this clonotype with a few counts. The antigen remains undetermined. V trimming: 1 base; J trimming: 9 bases; junction bases outside the gene matches: 6. Germline loops: CDR1 LNHNV, CDR2 YYDKDF (reference sequence). The CDR3 is made up of 14 amino acids. General study points: Diversity fell and Gini index rose from naive through CM, EM, EMRA.

Sequenced sample: central memory CD4+ T cells from blood. The V gene is TRBV15, the J gene TRBJ2-1; 7 nucleotides align to TRBD1. This clonotype was obtained from a human donor in good health. CDR3 nucleotides: TGTGCCACCAGCAGAGTAAGACAGGGCGGTGAGCAGTTCTTC. Translating gives CATSRVRQGGEQFF.